The clone carrying this T cell receptor beta chain has more than one count but fewer than ten. Its antigen is currently unknown. This specimen belongs to a study of blood T cells in healthy people across ages. Study-level information: Capture by template switching was about one barcoded beta molecule per two T cells. Study-wide points: Diversity was higher, and naive CD4+ cells more numerous, in long-lived donors than in aged donors.

Combining a sample-barcoded 5' primer with a J-beta primer mix, a second PCR ran for 7 to 11 cycles. Sequencing of every sample gave 2.5 million or more CDR3-containing paired-end reads. TCRdb re-called the 5' RACE reads with MiXCR, one entry per CDR3 protein. This table holds just under 750,000 distinct CDR3 sequences, about 24% found once. Trimming took 8 bases from V and 4 from J, leaving 16 bases between them. Germline loops: CDR1 SEHNR, CDR2 FQNEAQ (reference sequence). This CDR3 has 14 amino acids. This clonotype was sampled from a man in his 70s in good health. Input material: blood. The chain carries TRBV7-9 and TRBJ2-3; no clear D gene. The CDR3 sequence: CASGSTYIPDTQYF. The CDR3 DNA is TGTGCCAGCGGCTCCACGTATATCCCAGATACGCAGTATTTT.